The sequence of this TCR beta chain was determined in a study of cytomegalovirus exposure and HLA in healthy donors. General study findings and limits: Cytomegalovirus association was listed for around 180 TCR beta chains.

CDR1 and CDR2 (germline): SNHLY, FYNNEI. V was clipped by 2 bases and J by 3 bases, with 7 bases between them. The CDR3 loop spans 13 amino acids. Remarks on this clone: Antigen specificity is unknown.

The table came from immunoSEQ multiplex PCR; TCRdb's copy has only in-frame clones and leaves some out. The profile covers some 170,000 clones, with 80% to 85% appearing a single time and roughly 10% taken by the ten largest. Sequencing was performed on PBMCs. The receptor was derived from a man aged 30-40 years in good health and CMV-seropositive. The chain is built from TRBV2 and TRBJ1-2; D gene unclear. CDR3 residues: CASSENPDYGYTF. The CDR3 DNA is TGTGCCAGCAGTGAAAACCCGGACTATGGCTACACCTTC.